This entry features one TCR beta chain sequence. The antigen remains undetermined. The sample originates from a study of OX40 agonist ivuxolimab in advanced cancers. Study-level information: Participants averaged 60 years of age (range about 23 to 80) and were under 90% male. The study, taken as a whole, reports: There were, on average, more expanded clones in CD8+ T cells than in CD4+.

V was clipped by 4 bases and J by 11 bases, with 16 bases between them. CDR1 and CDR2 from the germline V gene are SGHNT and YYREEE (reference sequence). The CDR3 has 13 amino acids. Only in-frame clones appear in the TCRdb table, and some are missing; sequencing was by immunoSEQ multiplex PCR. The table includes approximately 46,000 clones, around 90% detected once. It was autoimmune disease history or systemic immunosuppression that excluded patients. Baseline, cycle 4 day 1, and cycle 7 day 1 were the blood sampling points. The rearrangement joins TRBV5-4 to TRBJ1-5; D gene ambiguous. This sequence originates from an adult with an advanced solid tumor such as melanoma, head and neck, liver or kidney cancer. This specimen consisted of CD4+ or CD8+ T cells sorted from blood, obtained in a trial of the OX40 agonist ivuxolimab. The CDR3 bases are TGTGCCAGCAGCCTGCGGGGTTCTGCGTCCCAGCATTTT. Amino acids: CASSLRGSASQHF.